This T cell receptor beta chain derives from a study of cytomegalovirus exposure and HLA in healthy donors. Study-wide results and caveats: Specificity for CMV antigens was confirmed in vitro for a few of the CMV-associated chains. Reported results showed that the classifier diagnosed cytomegalovirus status with high specificity and sensitivity.

V shed 3 bases and J 11 bases; nucleotides not matched to a gene: 13. Germline CDR1 reads SGHDT; CDR2 reads YYEEEE. The CDR3 has 15 amino acids. In regard to this clone: Its antigen is currently unknown.

The PCR employed 60 Vbeta primers together with 13 Jbeta primers. Sequencing was performed with immunoSEQ multiplex PCR; in TCRdb, only in-frame clones are kept and a portion is missing. The sample gives around 150,000 clones, approximately 82% of which show up once; more than 7% is in the top ten. The chain uses TRBV5-6 and TRBJ2-1; TRBD2 agrees at 8 bases. Source material: PBMCs. The receptor was isolated from a male donor in good health and CMV-seropositive. In DNA, the CDR3 is TGTGCCAGCAGCTGGCGGGGGGCGGGGCCTAGGCAGCAGTTCTTC. Translation gives CASSWRGAGPRQQFF.